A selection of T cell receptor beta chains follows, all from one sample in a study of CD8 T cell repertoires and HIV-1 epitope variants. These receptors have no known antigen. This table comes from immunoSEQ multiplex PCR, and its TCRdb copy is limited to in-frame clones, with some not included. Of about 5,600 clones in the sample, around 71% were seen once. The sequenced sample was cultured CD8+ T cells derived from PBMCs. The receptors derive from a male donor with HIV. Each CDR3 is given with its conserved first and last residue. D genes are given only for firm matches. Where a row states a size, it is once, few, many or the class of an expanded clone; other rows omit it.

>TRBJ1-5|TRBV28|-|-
CASRRTFNSNQPQHF
TGTGCCAGCAGAAGGACGTTTAATAGCAATCAGCCCCAGCATTTT
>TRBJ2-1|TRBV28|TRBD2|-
CASSLVGGNNEQFF
TGTGCCAGCAGTTTAGTGGGAGGGAATAATGAGCAGTTCTTC
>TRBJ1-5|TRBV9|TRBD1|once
CASSVDSTGGGQPQHF
TGTGCCAGCAGCGTAGATTCGACAGGGGGAGGTCAGCCCCAGCATTTT
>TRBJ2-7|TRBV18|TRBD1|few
CASSPLDRTFYEQYF
TGTGCCAGCTCACCATTGGACAGGACCTTCTACGAGCAGTACTTC
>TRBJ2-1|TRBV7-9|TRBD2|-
CASSFAGEYNEQFF
TGTGCCAGCAGCTTCGCGGGGGAGTACAATGAGCAGTTCTTC
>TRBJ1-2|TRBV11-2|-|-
CASSLEEIDYTF
TGTGCCAGCAGCTTGGAAGAGATCGACTACACCTTC
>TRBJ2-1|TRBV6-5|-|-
CAAESQGANEQFF
TGTGCCGCGGAAAGTCAGGGTGCCAATGAGCAGTTCTTC
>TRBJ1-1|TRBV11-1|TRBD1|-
CASRSGQGLAEAFF
TGTGCCAGCAGATCGGGACAGGGGTTGGCTGAAGCTTTCTTT
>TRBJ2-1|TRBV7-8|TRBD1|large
CASSLAGQGSYNEQFF
TGTGCCAGCAGCTTAGCGGGACAGGGCTCCTACAATGAGCAGTTCTTC
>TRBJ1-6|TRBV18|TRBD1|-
CASSPVTGTGVNSPLHF
TGTGCCAGCTCACCAGTTACCGGGACAGGGGTAAATTCACCCCTCCACTTT
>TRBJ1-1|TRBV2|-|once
CASSDWGNTEAFF
TGTGCCAGCAGTGACTGGGGGAACACTGAAGCTTTCTTT
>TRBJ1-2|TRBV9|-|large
CASSFVGSGAYGYTF
TGTGCCAGCAGCTTCGTAGGGTCTGGAGCTTATGGCTACACCTTC
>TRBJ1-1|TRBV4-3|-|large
CASSQDVGQGNTEAFF
TGCGCCAGCAGCCAAGATGTTGGGCAGGGGAACACTGAAGCTTTCTTT
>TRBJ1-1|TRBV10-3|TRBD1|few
CAISERTGEAFF
TGTGCCATCAGTGAGAGGACAGGGGAAGCTTTCTTT
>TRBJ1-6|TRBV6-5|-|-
CASSFRRGSNSPLHF
TGTGCCAGCAGTTTTCGTAGGGGTTCCAATTCACCCCTCCACTTT
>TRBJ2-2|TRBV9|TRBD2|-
CASSVPRGGGRGTGELFF
TGTGCCAGCAGCGTACCCCGAGGTGGCGGGAGGGGAACCGGGGAGCTGTTTTTT
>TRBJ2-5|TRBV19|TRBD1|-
CASSGTGATETQYF
TGTGCCAGTAGCGGGACAGGGGCGACGGAGACCCAGTACTTC
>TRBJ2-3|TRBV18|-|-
CASSPLVGGARGTDTQYF
TGTGCCAGCTCACCCCTTGTAGGGGGGGCACGAGGGACAGATACGCAGTATTTT
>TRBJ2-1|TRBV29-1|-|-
CSVVDPRQAGAYNEQFF
TGCAGCGTTGTGGACCCTCGACAGGCGGGGGCCTACAATGAGCAGTTCTTC
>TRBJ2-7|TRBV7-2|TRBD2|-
CASSPSAGGSYEQYF
TGTGCCAGCAGCCCGTCCGCGGGAGGGTCCTACGAGCAGTACTTC
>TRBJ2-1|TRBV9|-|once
CASSVDPKPNEQFF
TGTGCCAGCAGCGTAGATCCGAAACCCAATGAGCAGTTCTTC
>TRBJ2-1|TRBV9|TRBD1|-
CASSGQGFYNEQFF
TGTGCCAGCAGCGGACAGGGATTCTACAATGAGCAGTTCTTC
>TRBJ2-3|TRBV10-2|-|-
CASSRAETSTDTQYF
TGCGCCAGCAGTAGAGCGGAGACTAGCACAGATACGCAGTATTTT
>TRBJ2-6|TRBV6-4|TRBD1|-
CASRDVRGQGRRGANVLTF
TGTGCCAGCAGAGACGTTAGGGGACAGGGTCGAAGGGGGGCCAACGTCCTGACTTTC
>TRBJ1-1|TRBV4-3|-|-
CASSQDAGSVAFF
TGCGCCAGCAGCCAAGATGCGGGTTCAGTGGCTTTCTTT
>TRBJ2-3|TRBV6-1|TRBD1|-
CASSEGTGETDTQYF
TGTGCCAGCAGTGAAGGGACAGGGGAGACAGATACGCAGTATTTT
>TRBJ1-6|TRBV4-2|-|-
CASSHREANSPLHF
TGTGCCAGCAGCCACAGGGAGGCCAATTCACCCCTCCACTTT
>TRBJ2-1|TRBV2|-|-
CASSDTESSYNEQFF
TGTGCCAGCAGTGACACAGAGAGCTCCTACAATGAGCAGTTCTTC
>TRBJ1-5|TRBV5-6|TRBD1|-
CASSLGWDRDQPQHF
TGTGCCAGCAGCTTGGGATGGGACAGGGATCAGCCCCAGCATTTT
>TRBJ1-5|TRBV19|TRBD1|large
CASTPDRLSNQPQHF
TGTGCCAGTACCCCGGACAGGTTAAGCAATCAGCCCCAGCATTTT
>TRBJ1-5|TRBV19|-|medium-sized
CASSVGEWGNQPQHF
TGTGCCAGTAGTGTCGGGGAATGGGGCAATCAGCCCCAGCATTTT
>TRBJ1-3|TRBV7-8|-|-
CASSLALRGGSGNTIYF
TGTGCCAGCAGCTTGGCCTTACGAGGGGGCTCTGGAAACACCATATATTTT
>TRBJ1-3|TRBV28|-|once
CASRGPGQLSGNTIYF
TGTGCCAGCAGGGGACCCGGACAGTTGTCAGGAAACACCATATATTTT
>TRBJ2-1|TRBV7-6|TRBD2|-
CASTLAGAPRQFF
TGTGCCAGCACCCTAGCGGGGGCCCCGAGGCAGTTCTTC
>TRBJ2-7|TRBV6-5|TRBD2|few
CASSHRTSGRNEQYF
TGTGCCAGCAGTCACCGTACTAGCGGGAGGAACGAGCAGTACTTC
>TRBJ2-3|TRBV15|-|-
CATGGLVTDTQYF
TGTGCCACCGGGGGGTTGGTAACAGATACGCAGTATTTT
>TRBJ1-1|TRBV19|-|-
CASSIDQQMNTEAFF
TGTGCCAGTAGTATAGATCAACAGATGAACACTGAAGCTTTCTTT
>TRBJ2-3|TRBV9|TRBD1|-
CASSARQGGNTDTQYF
TGTGCCAGCAGCGCTCGACAGGGGGGGAACACAGATACGCAGTATTTT
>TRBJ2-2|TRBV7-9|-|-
CASSPPGVNTGELFF
TGTGCCAGCAGCCCTCCGGGGGTTAACACCGGGGAGCTGTTTTTT
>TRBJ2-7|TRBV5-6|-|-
CASSAGIGEQYF
TGTGCCAGCAGCGCTGGGATCGGGGAGCAGTACTTC
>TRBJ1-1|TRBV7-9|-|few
CASSLDTEAFF
TGTGCCAGCAGCTTAGATACTGAAGCTTTCTTT
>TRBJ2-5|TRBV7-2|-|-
CASSSPEETQYF
TGTGCCAGCAGCTCACCAGAAGAGACCCAGTACTTC
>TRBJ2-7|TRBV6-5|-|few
CASSYAPNGYEQYF
TGTGCCAGCAGTTATGCTCCGAACGGGTACGAGCAGTACTTC
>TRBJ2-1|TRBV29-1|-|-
CSVVRPSYNEQFF
TGCAGCGTTGTTCGCCCGTCCTACAATGAGCAGTTCTTC
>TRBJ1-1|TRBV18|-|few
CASSPPGLADTEAFF
TGTGCCAGCTCACCACCTGGACTGGCGGACACTGAAGCTTTCTTT
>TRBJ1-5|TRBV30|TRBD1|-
CAWSSGTAQGQPQHF
TGTGCCTGGAGTTCTGGGACAGCCCAGGGGCAGCCCCAGCATTTT